Ten or more counts support the clone carrying this TCR beta chain. Its antigen is not known. The cDNA was produced through 5'RACE with 10-nucleotide random UMIs. MiXCR was run by TCRdb on the 5' RACE reads, yielding one entry per CDR3 protein. The sample includes approximately 60,000 distinct CDR3 sequences, 3% to 4.5% seen only once; the top ten take 3.1%. This sample was included in a study of neurological immune-mediated disorders. Study-level findings and limits: HTLV-1-associated myelopathy led in TCR clonal expansion, while multiple sclerosis ranked lowest, below healthy controls.

Unsorted libraries came from 2 million PBMCs stored at -80 °C. The CDR3 loop spans 15 amino acids. V gave up 0 bases and J gave up 7 bases; unmatched junction bases: 5. The germline CDR1 and CDR2 sequences are SGDLS and YYNGEE. Material for sequencing was PBMCs. This receptor was identified in a woman in her thirties with multiple sclerosis. The chain employs TRBV9 and TRBJ2-1; TRBD2 aligns across 9 bases. DNA of the CDR3: TGTGCCAGCAGCGTAGGCGGGAGGGCGGAGAATGAGCAGTTCTTC. Protein product: CASSVGGRAENEQFF.